Following are 11 T cell receptor beta chains from one sample sequenced in a study of T-cell memory formation after mild COVID-19 (dated by TCRdb to the early 2020s). The method was 5' RACE. TCRdb lists the instrument as Illumina NovaSeq 6000. TCRdb ran its own pipeline on the public reads, namely fastp trimming at Q25 and MiXCR clone calling, and kept in-frame beta chains. Each entry is one CDR3 protein sequence, shown with its most common DNA and genes. The sample table lists about 310,000 distinct CDR3 sequences, around 15% of them with a count of one. The ten largest account for approximately 23% of the sample. The sequencing input was PBMCs or a T cell subset sorted from them (not recorded which). The receptor source for this set is a man between 18 and 29 years old who had mild COVID-19 (a few samples of this study predate the infection). The sample titles of this study are shuffled in the database, so cell type and time point are left out; the donor was told from shared clones.

The chain recombines TRBV5-5 with TRBJ2-3; possibly TRBD2 for D (7 bases). Per germline, CDR1 SGHKS and CDR2 YYEKEE (reference sequence). Trimming pared 0 bases from V and 3 bases from J, leaving 14 bases between. CDR3 length: 16 amino acids. In nucleotides, the CDR3 is TGTGCCAGCAGCTTGGAGGGCGGGGGCGGAACAGATACGCAGTATTTT. Protein product: CASSLEGGGGTDTQYF.

This clonotype has at least ten counts. The chain uses TRBV23-1 and TRBJ2-2; D is perhaps TRBD1 (6 bases). TRBV23-1 is filed as an ORF, its function uncertain. This CDR3 region has 14 residues. Trimming cost V 3 bases and J 5 bases, with 10 bases left between them. Written as DNA, the CDR3 is TGCGCCAGCAGTCAGAATACAGGGACCGGGGAGCTGTTTTTT. Residues: CASSQNTGTGELFF.

Only a few counts were recorded for this clonotype. The CDR3 region has the DNA TGCAGCGGTTCCCGAGGGACCTTCGATGGAGGCTACACCTTC. It codes for CSGSRGTFDGGYTF. The chain is built from TRBV29-1 and TRBJ1-2; maybe TRBD1 (5 bases). V was clipped by 7 bases and J by 8 bases, with 23 bases between them. The CDR3 extends over 14 amino acids. Looked up from germline, CDR1 is SQVTM and CDR2 is ANQGSEA.

V usage is TRBV12-3 or TRBV12-4 and J usage is TRBJ2-1; 11 bases match TRBD2. CDR3 length: 18 residues. Unmatched junction bases numbered 10, after V lost 4 bases and J lost 2 bases. This chain's CDR3 is CASSSDRSGLAAYNEQFF. Written as DNA, the CDR3 is TGTGCCAGCAGTTCGGACCGATCGGGACTAGCGGCCTACAATGAGCAGTTCTTC.

CDR3 amino acids: CASSIDDRVSEDIQYF. DNA for the CDR3: TGTGCCAGTAGTATAGACGACAGGGTCTCCGAAGACATTCAGTACTTC. The V gene is TRBV19, the J gene TRBJ2-4; TRBD1 agrees at 7 bases. Trimming removed 0 bases from V and 8 bases from J; junction bases left unmatched: 10. The germline V gene encodes CDR1 LNHDA and CDR2 SQIVND (reference sequence). The CDR3 covers 16 residues.

V is TRBV4-1 and J is TRBJ2-5, with D hard to call. The V and J ends lost 0 bases and 5 bases respectively, with 13 bases between them. The germline V gene encodes CDR1 MGHRA and CDR2 YSYEKL. CDR3 length: 15 residues. The CDR3: CASSQDNLSGETQYF. For the CDR3, the DNA is TGCGCCAGCAGCCAAGATAACCTCAGTGGGGAGACCCAGTACTTC.

This clonotype has at least ten counts. In DNA form, the CDR3 reads TGCGCCAGCAGCACGGACCCGCGGGGTCAAGAGACCCAGTACTTC. Translated: CASSTDPRGQETQYF. V usage is TRBV5-1 and J usage is TRBJ2-5, with D possibly TRBD2 on 6 matching bases. Germline V gives CDR1 SGHRS, CDR2 YFSETQ. CDR3 size: 15 residues. Trimming removed 4 bases from V and 2 bases from J, with 15 bases in between.

The J gene is TRBJ2-7, the V gene TRBV6-2 or TRBV6-3; D may be TRBD1 (7 bases). This CDR3 is 17 amino acids long. The germline V and J ends were trimmed by 0 bases and 0 bases, with 15 bases remaining between them. Germline V gene lookup returns CDR1 MNHEY and CDR2 SVGEGT. The CDR3 sequence is CASSYSLQQGGSYEQYF. CDR3 bases: TGTGCCAGCAGTTACTCCTTGCAGCAGGGGGGCTCCTACGAGCAGTACTTC.

This clonotype has a handful of counts. The chain has TRBV29-1 and TRBJ2-4, with 10 bases that match TRBD2. Looked up from germline, CDR1 is SQVTM and CDR2 is ANQGSEA. The CDR3 extends over 15 amino acids. The V gene end was trimmed by 5 bases and the J gene end by 2 bases; junction bases not matched to a gene: 6. The CDR3 loop reads CSVFSGGASKNIQYF. Here the CDR3 DNA reads TGCAGCGTTTTCAGCGGGGGGGCGTCCAAAAACATTCAGTACTTC.

This chain links TRBV7-2 with TRBJ1-2, with TRBD1 identical over 9 bases. CDR1 is SGHTA, CDR2 FQGNSA, per germline. This CDR3 region has 15 residues. Trimming cost V 7 bases and J 0 bases; bases outside gene matches: 6. CDR3 nucleotide sequence: TGTGCCAGCATCGGACAGGGGTCCCCTAACTATGGCTACACCTTC. This sequence encodes CASIGQGSPNYGYTF.

There are a few counts of this clonotype. The V call is TRBV30, the J call TRBJ2-7; the D gene is possibly TRBD2 (6 bases). Per the germline V gene, CDR1 is GTSNPN and CDR2 is SVGIG (reference sequence). Trimming left V 3 bases short and J 3 bases short, with 15 bases between. The CDR3 extends over 14 amino acids. CDR3 coding DNA: TGTGCCTGGAGATCCCGGGAGCTTCTCTACGAGCAGTACGTC. Protein: CAWRSRELLYEQYV.